The 20 T cell receptor beta chains below come from one sample, sequenced in a study of human T cells and chemical hapten exposure. Documented time point: patch test 2, 6 weeks after DPC sensitization. Treatment of the sample: therapeutic diphenylcyclopropenone sensitization with weekly scalp DPC. TCRdb analysed the RACE reads with MiXCR anew, one entry per CDR3 protein. The sample shows under 450,000 distinct CDR3 sequences, around 6% of them seen only once. Sequenced material: whole blood, taken in connection with sensitization to the hapten diphenylcyclopropenone (DPC). These receptors were obtained from a woman aged 18-35 years with alopecia areata. Some clones in this sample may be carry-over from other donors' samples.

The chain has TRBV11-3 and TRBJ2-3; no clear D. This CDR3 spans 14 amino acids. V dropped 1 base and J dropped 5 bases, with 10 bases sitting between them. Germline V lookup: CDR1 SGHNT, CDR2 YENEEA. The CDR3 nucleotides are TGTGCCAGCAGCTTAGGCCAGTTCTTAGATACGCAGTATTTT. This codes for CASSLGQFLDTQYF.

This clonotype was counted ten times or more. The chain links TRBV20-1 to TRBJ2-7; 9 bases agree with TRBD2. The length of the CDR3 is 14 residues. The V gene end was trimmed by 3 bases and the J gene end by 3 bases; junction bases not matched to a gene: 6. The germline V gene has CDR1 DFQATT and CDR2 SNEGSKA (reference sequence). The CDR3: CSASGASGNYEQYF. CDR3 nucleotide sequence: TGCAGTGCTAGTGGGGCTAGCGGGAACTACGAGCAGTACTTC.

As regards this clonotype: A much larger clone differs from this one at a single base, so this may be a read error. The V gene is TRBV4-3, the J gene TRBJ1-6; unclear D gene. In germline, CDR1 is LGHNA, CDR2 YSLEER. The CDR3 covers 13 residues. CDR3 loop: CASSQDLGSPPHF. In DNA form, the CDR3 reads TGCGCCAGCAGCCAAGATTTGGGGTCACCCCCCCACTTT.

V and J are TRBV6-2 or TRBV6-3 and TRBJ2-3; D possibly corresponds to TRBD2 (7 bases). This CDR3 has 17 amino acids. The V gene's germline CDR1 is MNHEY and CDR2 SVGEGT. V was cut by 4 bases and J by 5 bases, with 22 bases left in between. The CDR3 region is CASSLTGLQGSRDTQYF. Here the CDR3 DNA reads TGTGCCAGCAGTTTGACGGGACTACAGGGCTCTAGAGATACGCAGTATTTT.

This clonotype was counted only a few times. V is TRBV28 and J is TRBJ2-1; 7 bases map to TRBD1. The CDR3 sequence is 15 residues long. With V trimmed by 11 bases and J by 3 bases, 13 bases remained unmatched. The germline V gene encodes CDR1 MDHEN and CDR2 SYDVKM. CDR3 protein: CARHPGTVYYNEQFF. The DNA for the CDR3 is TGTGCCCGCCACCCCGGGACAGTCTACTACAATGAGCAGTTCTTC.

This clonotype has more than one count but fewer than ten. This chain uses TRBV28 with TRBJ2-3, with D perhaps TRBD1 (5 bases). Germline V CDR1 and CDR2: MDHEN, SYDVKM. V was shortened by 6 bases and J by 4 bases, with 20 bases between the two germline ends. This CDR3 has 16 amino acids. The CDR3 bases are TGTGCCAGCAGCCGCTCGTCAGGGCGTATCGCAGATACGCAGTATTTT. Protein: CASSRSSGRIADTQYF.

This clonotype was counted ten times or more. The rearrangement uses TRBV7-2 and TRBJ2-3; D not resolved. The CDR3 is 12 amino acids. Germline CDR1 is SGHTA and CDR2 is FQGNSA. V lost 4 bases, J lost 2 bases, and 4 bases lay in between. The CDR3: CASSSYTDTQYF. CDR3 DNA: TGTGCCAGCAGCTCGTACACAGATACGCAGTATTTT.

This clonotype was seen a handful of times. This chain uses TRBV6-7 with TRBJ1-1; TRBD1 matches 8 bases. TRBV6-7 is sorted into the ORF group, with uncertain function. V lost 6 bases, J lost 3 bases, and 6 bases stayed unmatched. This CDR3 has 14 amino acids. CDR3 in DNA: TGTGCCAGCAGACGACAGGGGCCCGACACTGAAGCTTTCTTT. Its protein product is CASRRQGPDTEAFF.

This rearrangement joins TRBV7-9 to TRBJ1-2; D gene unclear. CDR3 length: 13 residues. Per germline, CDR1 SEHNR and CDR2 FQNEAQ (reference sequence). Trimming left V 5 bases short and J 3 bases short, with 10 bases between. The CDR3 spells CASSPRSYYGYTF. The CDR3 DNA sequence: TGTGCCAGCAGCCCCAGGTCCTACTATGGCTACACCTTC.

In this sample, this clonotype turned up a few times. V gene TRBV6-5 combines with J gene TRBJ2-7; 10 bases are a match to TRBD2. Germline trimming cut 6 bases from V and 6 bases from J; bases unmatched to any gene: 8. Looked up from germline, CDR1 is MNHEY and CDR2 is SVGAGI. This CDR3 spans 14 amino acids. As DNA, the CDR3 is TGTGCCAGCAGCCTGGGACTAGCGATCGCCGAGCAGTACTTC. Protein: CASSLGLAIAEQYF.

This clonotype has just a few counts. The chain recombines TRBV29-1 with TRBJ1-2, with TRBD1 matching over 7 bases. CDR1 and CDR2 from the germline V gene are SQVTM and ANQGSEA. V gave up 5 bases and J gave up 0 bases; unmatched junction bases: 12. The CDR3 is 16 residues long. The CDR3 protein is CSVLGGDSKSNYGYTF. The CDR3 DNA sequence: TGCAGCGTTTTAGGGGGCGACAGCAAGTCTAACTATGGCTACACCTTC.

This clonotype appeared a few times. The chain is built from TRBV28 and TRBJ2-6; D ambiguous. V lost 7 bases to trimming and J lost 0 bases, with 13 bases between them. The CDR3 is made up of 16 amino acids. From germline, CDR1 is MDHEN and CDR2 SYDVKM. The DNA of the CDR3 is TGTGCCAGCAACGAAATGGACGTCTCTGGGGCCAACGTCCTGACTTTC. Translation gives CASNEMDVSGANVLTF.

The chain combines TRBV28 with TRBJ2-2, with 7 bases matching TRBD2. Trimming took 8 bases from V and 1 from J; bases not matched to a gene: 13. Germline V gene sequence: CDR1 MDHEN, CDR2 SYDVKM. CDR3 length: 17 amino acids. The CDR3 DNA is TGTGCCAGCCTTAGCGGGCGCCCTCGGAAGAACACCGGGGAGCTGTTTTTT. Translated, it gives CASLSGRPRKNTGELFF.

J is TRBJ2-7 and V is TRBV6-1; D call uncertain. The length of the CDR3 is 12 residues. Germline CDR1 is MNHNS and CDR2 is SASEGT. Trimming removed 7 bases at V and 4 bases at J, with 11 bases between. CDR3 bases: TGTGCCAGCACCCTGGGAAGGTACGAGCAGTACTTC. Its translation is CASTLGRYEQYF.

The rearrangement joins TRBV5-6 to TRBJ1-6, with D maybe TRBD1 (6 bases). The CDR3 loop spans 14 amino acids. V shed 3 bases and J shed 15 bases, with 19 bases lying between them. Germline-derived CDR1 and CDR2 are SGHDT and YYEEEE. CDR3 loop: CASSSQGPRGVLHF. The CDR3 bases are TGTGCCAGCAGCTCCCAGGGGCCCCGTGGGGTCCTCCACTTT.

The sample holds many counts of this clonotype. The V call is TRBV6-2 or TRBV6-3, the J call TRBJ2-1; 11 bases map to TRBD2. The V segment lost 1 base and the J segment 4 bases; nucleotides outside the gene matches: 3. This CDR3 has 16 residues. CDR1 is MNHEY and CDR2 is SVGEGT in the germline V gene. As DNA, the CDR3 is TGTGCCAGCAGTTACTTAGCGGGGGGGATATACAATGAGCAGTTCTTC. Translating it yields CASSYLAGGIYNEQFF.

This clonotype was found many times. The chain links TRBV29-1 to TRBJ1-2, with 10 bases that match TRBD1. The V and J ends lost 1 base and 4 bases, in that order; junction bases with no gene match: 6. This CDR3 contains 15 residues. Germline lookup yields CDR1 SQVTM and CDR2 ANQGSEA. The DNA for the CDR3 is TGCAGCGTTGAAGGTGGGACAGGGGAGGGCTATGGCTACACCTTC. Its translation is CSVEGGTGEGYGYTF.

This clonotype came up many times. The CDR3 DNA is TGTGCCAGCAGCTTTCAGGGTACCGGGGAGCTGTTTTTT. Translating it yields CASSFQGTGELFF. The chain combines TRBV7-2 with TRBJ2-2; weak D call: TRBD1 (5 bases). The V end was cut by 3 bases, the J end by 5 bases, with 7 bases between. The germline gives CDR1 SGHTA, CDR2 FQGNSA. The CDR3 length is 13 residues.

This clonotype was seen a handful of times. The chain combines TRBV20-1 with TRBJ2-3, with D perhaps being TRBD1 or TRBD2 (5 bases each). The CDR3 covers 12 residues. Germline CDR1 reads DFQATT; CDR2 reads SNEGSKA (reference sequence). Trimming removed 5 bases from V and 5 bases from J, with 11 bases in between. The CDR3 region has the DNA TGCAGTGCTTGGGGGTCGGGAGATACGCAGTATTTT. Encoded protein: CSAWGSGDTQYF.

This clonotype was found many times. The chain uses TRBV29-1 and TRBJ1-1, with a weak D call TRBD1 (5 bases). This CDR3 region has 17 residues. Germline lookup yields CDR1 SQVTM and CDR2 ANQGSEA. Trimming removed 1 base at V and 1 base at J, with 19 bases between. The CDR3 sequence: CSVEGSDSTKPNTEAFF. The CDR3, as DNA: TGCAGCGTTGAAGGATCTGACAGCACAAAGCCGAACACTGAAGCTTTCTTT. The complete variable domain, with remaining parts taken from reference TRBV29-1 and TRBJ1-1, reads SAVISQKPSRDICQRGTSLTIQCQVDSQVTMMFWYRQQPGQSLTLIATANQGSEATYESGFVIDKFPISRPNLTFSTLTVSNMSPEDSSIYLCSVEGSDSTKPNTEAFFGQGTRLTVV.